This T cell receptor (beta chain) was captured by sequencing in a study of regulatory T cells in long-lasting Graves disease (dated by TCRdb to the early 2020s). About the full investigation: Persistent Graves' disease was defined as persistently positive TSH receptor autoantibodies together with antithyroid drug treatment for over 5 years. Persistent Graves' disease patients were compared with newly diagnosed Graves' disease patients by peripheral blood TCR sequencing and RNA sequencing. The study took place in China and was registered as a clinical trial. A total of roughly 33 samples underwent TCR sequencing: around 13 from persistent and some 20 from newly diagnosed Graves' disease patients. On average, persistent Graves' disease patients in the clinical cohort had been on antithyroid drugs for eight to twelve years.

The meaning of the sample's time point label: persistent/refractory GD, antithyroid drugs over 5 years with positive TRAb. RNA was extracted from PBMCs in TRIzol for both TCR sequencing and RNA sequencing. The diagnosis of Graves' disease followed American Thyroid Association guidelines. Patients were recruited from an endocrinology department in Xi'an, China. Each patient gave 9 to 10 milliliters of peripheral blood, collected in an EDTA anticoagulant tube. PBMCs were isolated by Ficoll Paque Plus density gradient separation without further T cell sorting. An Agilent 2100 Bioanalyzer and agarose gel were used to check RNA quality, while a NanoDrop 2000 measured RNA concentration. This clonotype was recorded at least ten times. This receptor's antigen is unknown. The sample holds no much larger clone one base away, and base qualities are not on file. Summary of the overall study and its limitations: Persistent disease showed preferential use of TRBV28, TRBJ1-2 and TRBJ2-5, whereas newly diagnosed disease favored TRBV20-1 and TRBJ2-1. The small sample size was acknowledged by the authors as a limitation that may reduce accuracy. Lower TCR Shannon entropy and fewer highly expanded clones were observed in persistent Graves' disease patients than in newly diagnosed patients, which suggested clonal expansion. Only the TCR beta chain was sequenced and analyzed. Only peripheral blood was studied, because thyroid tissue, the primary lesion, was inaccessible. A larger number of public clonotypes was shared among persistent patients (approximately 2,500) than among newly diagnosed patients (approximately 1,000).

Trimmed from V: 7 bases; trimmed from J: 4 bases; junction bases lacking a gene match: 3. Including cysteine and phenylalanine, the CDR3 has 15 amino acids. The retained sequence is limited to the CDR3, 45 bases, with the frame set at the first base. CDR1 and CDR2 are drawn from the germline V gene: MDHEN, SYDVKM. Library method: multiplex PCR. These reads were obtained on an Illumina HiSeq 4000. iRepertoire HTBI primers and Arm-PCR amplification of CDR3 regions were used to construct TCR beta libraries. Before sequencing, the PCR products underwent gel purification. The study's own analysis went as follows. A total of fewer than 70 TRBV and 14 TRBJ segments were identified across samples and were used for gene usage analysis of CDR3 amino acid clonotypes. COPE and FqMerger were used to merge the filtered high-quality paired reads into contigs. Contigs were aligned with BLAST to IMGT TRBV, TRBD and TRBJ reference genes, and CDR3 was defined per IMGT. Highly expanded clones were defined as clonotypes with a frequency above 0.1%. Shannon entropy served as the measure of repertoire diversity, while the Gini coefficient captured V-J evenness. A clonotype found in more than one individual was treated as public. Starting from the raw public reads, TCRdb applied fastp trimming at Q25, assembled clones with MiXCR and retained in-frame beta chains. Every CDR3 protein is listed once, alongside the most common genes and DNA of its rows. TCRdb assigned the V and J calls; the authors' analysis was not used. This sample is represented by about 400,000 distinct CDR3 sequences; less than 25% of them were singletons. The top ten clonotypes cover around 21% of the sample.

The chain is made from TRBV28 and TRBJ2-2, with 13 middle bases fitting TRBD2. Here the sequenced sample was peripheral blood mononuclear cells (PBMCs), taken when the disease was refractory, from a patient treated with antithyroid drugs. The TCR was taken from a female donor with Graves disease. The DNA is as follows: TGTGCCAGCAAGGGGACTAGCGGGGCCACCGGGGAGCTGTTTTTT. The resulting protein is CASKGTSGATGELFF.